The 19 T cell receptor beta chains below all came from one sample that was sequenced in a study of CD8 T cells in ankylosing spondylitis. TCRdb passed the 5' RACE reads through MiXCR, listing each CDR3 protein once. This sample carries about 800,000 distinct CDR3 sequences, roughly 10% of them seen once, and the ten largest clones take more than 0.5%. No antigen is known for these receptors. The study, taken as a whole, reports: A TCR beta motif of eight or nine highly homologous variants seemed to mark ankylosing spondylitis blood.

The sequencing input was blood, either unsorted or a sorted T cell fraction (not recorded which). All receptors come from a male donor with ankylosing spondylitis.

The rearrangement joins TRBV10-3 to TRBJ2-5; 7 bases fit TRBD1. V lost 0 bases, J lost 0 bases, and 10 bases stayed unmatched. There are 18 residues in the CDR3. CDR1 is ENHRY and CDR2 is SYGVKD in the germline V gene. CDR3 sequence reads: CAISESILLGQNQETQYF. The CDR3, as DNA: TGTGCCATCAGTGAGTCGATTCTCCTGGGACAGAACCAAGAGACCCAGTACTTC.

The chain is built from TRBV18 and TRBJ2-1; D not resolved. Germline CDR1 is KGHSH and CDR2 is LQKENI. This CDR3 contains 13 residues. Trimming removed 2 bases from V and 7 bases from J, with 9 bases in between. The CDR3 coding sequence is TGTGCCAGCTCACCAGGAGTGGAAAATGAGCAGTTCTTC. This sequence encodes CASSPGVENEQFF. Combining the CDR3 with reference TRBV18 and TRBJ2-1 gives the whole variable domain NAGVMQNPRHLVRRRGQEARLRCSPMKGHSHVYWYRQLPEEGLKFMVYLQKENIIDESGMPKERFSAEFPKEGPSILRIQQVVRGDSAAYFCASSPGVENEQFFGPGTRLTVL.

This clonotype was counted a few times. The chain employs TRBV7-3 and TRBJ1-1; 8 positions match TRBD1. CDR1 is SGHTA and CDR2 is FQGTGA in the germline V gene. The CDR3 covers 17 residues. With 2 bases clipped from V and 2 bases from J, the junction kept 10 bases outside the gene matches. Here the CDR3 DNA reads TGTGCCAGCAGCTTACGTGGGACAGGAAGAGGTAACACTGAAGCTTTCTTT. It codes for CASSLRGTGRGNTEAFF.

The gene calls are TRBV28 and TRBJ1-2; 9 bases fit TRBD1. The CDR3 spans 17 residues. V was clipped by 4 bases and J by 4 bases; unmatched bases: 13. In germline, CDR1 is MDHEN, CDR2 SYDVKM. CDR3 nucleotide sequence: TGTGCCAGCAGTTCAACGGAAGACAGGGGGGTACTCTATGGCTACACCTTC. It is translated as CASSSTEDRGVLYGYTF.

The rearrangement uses TRBV12-3 or TRBV12-4 and TRBJ2-1; tentative D call: TRBD2 (7 bases). The CDR3 is 20 residues long. V was trimmed by 3 bases and J by 4 bases, leaving 28 bases between them. Here the CDR3 DNA reads TGTGCCAGCAGTTTCGTCCCCGGGGGCAAGGGAGCGGGGAGGTACAATGAGCAGTTCTTC. It codes for CASSFVPGGKGAGRYNEQFF.

The chain carries TRBV29-1 and TRBJ2-2; no firm D call. The CDR3 runs 12 residues. Germline CDR1 reads SQVTM; CDR2 reads ANQGSEA. V gave up 7 bases and J gave up 1 base, with 7 bases separating them. CDR3 DNA sequence: TGCAGCGCAACTCTGAACACCGGGGAGCTGTTTTTT. Translating gives CSATLNTGELFF.

This clonotype was observed at least ten times. The J gene is TRBJ2-1, the V gene TRBV20-1, with 9 bases fitting TRBD2. In germline, CDR1 is DFQATT, CDR2 SNEGSKA (reference sequence). Germline trimming cut 3 bases from V and 4 bases from J; bases unmatched to any gene: 7. The CDR3 loop spans 15 amino acids. This CDR3 is CSASPLAGRYNEQFF. The CDR3 bases are TGCAGTGCTAGTCCACTAGCGGGTCGTTACAATGAGCAGTTCTTC.

CDR3 bases: TGTGCCAGCAGCGCGGGAAATGAGCAGTTCTTC. Amino acids: CASSAGNEQFF. The chain carries TRBV4-2 and TRBJ2-1, with TRBD2 as a possible D gene (6 bases). Trimming removed 5 bases from V and 7 bases from J, with 6 bases in between. Germline CDR1 LGHNA, CDR2 YNFKEQ. This CDR3 is built from 11 residues.

Written as DNA, the CDR3 is TGTGCCAGCAGCTTAGGCCTCAGGACAGGCCCTTTGGATGAGCAGTTCTTC. It encodes CASSLGLRTGPLDEQFF. The V call is TRBV13, the J call TRBJ2-1; TRBD1 matches at 7 bases. CDR1 and CDR2 (germline): PRHDT, FYEKMQ (reference sequence). V lost 0 bases to trimming and J lost 8 bases; unmatched junction nucleotides: 13. This CDR3 has 17 residues.

This clonotype turned up a few times. V is TRBV6-6 and J is TRBJ1-1; 9 bases are a match to TRBD1. The CDR3 spans 12 residues. The V gene's germline CDR1 is MNHNY and CDR2 SVGAGI (reference sequence). V was clipped by 9 bases and J by 4 bases; unmatched bases: 3. CDR3 in DNA: TGTGCCAGTTTGGACAGGGGCACTGAAGCTTTCTTT. Protein product: CASLDRGTEAFF.

On this clonotype itself: Sequence at one end of the junction differs from germline and may be a read error. V gene TRBV10-2 combines with J gene TRBJ1-1; 7 nucleotides match TRBD1. The CDR3 is 11 residues long. The V gene's germline CDR1 is WSHSY and CDR2 SAAADI. The CDR3 protein is CASSDGYRGVF. Written as DNA, the CDR3 is TGCGCCAGCAGTGATGGCTACAGGGGAGTCTTT.

This chain connects TRBV10-3 to TRBJ1-2, with 7 bases matching TRBD1. The CDR3 runs to 13 residues. The germline CDR1 and CDR2 sequences are ENHRY and SYGVKD. V was pared by 0 bases and J by 8 bases, with 3 bases of the junction left unmatched. The CDR3 spells CAISESQGPGYTF. In DNA, the CDR3 is TGTGCCATCAGTGAGTCACAGGGGCCGGGCTACACCTTC.

The chain links TRBV7-2 to TRBJ1-2; maybe TRBD1 (5 bases). V dropped 1 base and J dropped 5 bases, with 14 bases sitting between them. This CDR3 region has 15 residues. Per the germline V gene, CDR1 is SGHTA and CDR2 is FQGNSA. CDR3 amino acids: CASSLDFGANYGYTF. The CDR3 bases are TGTGCCAGCAGCTTAGACTTCGGGGCAAATTATGGCTACACCTTC.

In this sample, this clonotype turned up many times. The rearrangement links TRBV20-1 to TRBJ2-3, with 9 bases lining up with TRBD2. With 4 bases clipped from V and 2 bases from J, the junction kept 4 bases outside the gene matches. CDR1 and CDR2 from the germline V gene are DFQATT and SNEGSKA (reference sequence). CDR3 size: 14 residues. This chain's CDR3 is CSATSGINTDTQYF. The CDR3 bases are TGCAGTGCTACTAGCGGGATTAACACAGATACGCAGTATTTT.

This chain uses TRBV5-5 with TRBJ1-1; tentatively, D is TRBD1 (5 bases). Germline lookup yields CDR1 SGHKS and CDR2 YYEKEE (reference sequence). There are 16 residues in the CDR3. V was pared by 0 bases and J by 1 base, with 13 bases between. The CDR3 loop is CASSLEGRARNTEAFF. In DNA, the CDR3 is TGTGCCAGCAGCTTGGAGGGACGCGCCAGGAACACTGAAGCTTTCTTT.

V is TRBV20-1 and J is TRBJ1-4; D is unresolved. Trimming cost V 0 bases and J 3 bases, with 11 bases left between them. The germline V gene encodes CDR1 DFQATT and CDR2 SNEGSKA (reference sequence). CDR3 size: 15 residues. Written as DNA, the CDR3 is TGCAGTGCTAGAGACTTACGACGCCCTAATGAAAAACTGTTTTTT. It is translated as CSARDLRRPNEKLFF.

Ten or more counts support this clonotype. This sequence joins TRBV12-3 or TRBV12-4 and TRBJ2-1; D is possibly TRBD1 (7 bases). The CDR3 contains 15 residues. Trimming stripped 3 bases from V and 5 bases from J, with 14 bases between. CDR3 in DNA: TGTGCCAGCAGTTTCGTGTCAGGGGGGAACAATGAGCAGTTCTTC. This encodes CASSFVSGGNNEQFF.

This clonotype was observed a few times. This chain connects TRBV4-1 to TRBJ1-5; D gene unclear. Trimming left V 1 base short and J 7 bases short, with 8 bases between. There are 13 residues in the CDR3. Germline assignment: CDR1 MGHRA and CDR2 YSYEKL. The CDR3 is CASSQAPAQPQHF. Here the CDR3 DNA reads TGCGCCAGCAGCCAAGCCCCGGCGCAGCCCCAGCATTTT.

This clonotype was picked up a small number of times. This chain uses TRBV7-9 with TRBJ2-3, with 7 bases that match TRBD1. Looked up from germline, CDR1 is SEHNR and CDR2 is FQNEAQ (reference sequence). The CDR3 has 15 residues. The trim removed 7 bases at V and 2 bases at J, leaving 9 bases unmatched. The DNA for the CDR3 is TGTGCCAGCACCGAGAGGGGACAGAACACAGATACGCAGTATTTT. It codes for CASTERGQNTDTQYF.